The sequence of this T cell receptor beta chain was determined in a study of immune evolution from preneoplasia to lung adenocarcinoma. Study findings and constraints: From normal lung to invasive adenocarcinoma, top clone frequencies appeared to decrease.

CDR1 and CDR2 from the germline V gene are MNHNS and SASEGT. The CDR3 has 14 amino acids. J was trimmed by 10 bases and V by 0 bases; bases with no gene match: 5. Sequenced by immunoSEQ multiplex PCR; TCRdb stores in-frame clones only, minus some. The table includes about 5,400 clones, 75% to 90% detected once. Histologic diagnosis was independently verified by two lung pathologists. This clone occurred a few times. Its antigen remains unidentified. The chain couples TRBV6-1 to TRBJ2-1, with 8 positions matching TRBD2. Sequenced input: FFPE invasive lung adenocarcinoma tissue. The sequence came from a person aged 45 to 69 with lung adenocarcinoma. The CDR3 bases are TGTGCCAGCAGTGAAGCGCTTTTAGCGGGAGAGCAGTTCTTC. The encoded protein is CASSEALLAGEQFF.